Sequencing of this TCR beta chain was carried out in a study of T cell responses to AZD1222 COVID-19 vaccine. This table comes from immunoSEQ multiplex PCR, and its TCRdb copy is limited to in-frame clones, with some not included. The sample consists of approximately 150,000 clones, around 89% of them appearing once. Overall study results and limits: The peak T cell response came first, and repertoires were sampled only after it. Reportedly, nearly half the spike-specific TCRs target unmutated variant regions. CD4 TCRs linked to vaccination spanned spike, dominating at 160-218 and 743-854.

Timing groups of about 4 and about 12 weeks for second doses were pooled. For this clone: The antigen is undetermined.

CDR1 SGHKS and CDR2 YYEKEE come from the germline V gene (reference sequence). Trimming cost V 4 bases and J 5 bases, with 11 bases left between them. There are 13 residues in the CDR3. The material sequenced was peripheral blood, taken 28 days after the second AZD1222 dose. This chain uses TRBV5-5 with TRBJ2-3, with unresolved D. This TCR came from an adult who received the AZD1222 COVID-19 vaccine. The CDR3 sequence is CASSPSVVDTQYF. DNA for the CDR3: TGTGCCAGCAGCCCCTCAGTGGTAGATACGCAGTATTTT.